This T cell receptor beta chain appears in the sequencing data of a study of shared clonotypes between healthy human individuals. Findings and caveats of the study: Shared clonotypes: about 4.6% naive CD4, around 3.4% naive CD8, 2.3% memory CD4, 0.4% memory CD8.

The germline CDR1 and CDR2 sequences are MNHNS and SASEGT. The V gene lost 8 bases and the J gene lost 0 bases, with 11 bases spanning the gap. This CDR3 is 14 amino acids long. In its sample, this clone was seen many times. The antigen remains unidentified. Generated by immunoSEQ multiplex PCR, the TCRdb table keeps only in-frame clones and is missing some. The table includes roughly 700,000 clones, under 80% detected once. Sequencing was done on a sample of memory CD4+ T cells sorted from blood. Stated subset: CD45RA-negative fraction. The receptor was isolated from a woman aged 30 to 39 in good health. This chain joins TRBV6-1 and TRBJ1-5, with a weak D call TRBD1 (6 bases). In DNA form, the CDR3 reads TGTGCCAGCGGACAGCCATTTAGCAATCAGCCCCAGCATTTT. Translating it yields CASGQPFSNQPQHF.